This T cell receptor beta chain was identified during a study of OX40 agonist ivuxolimab in advanced cancers. In the study overall: Ivuxolimab, which patients received intravenously every 2 weeks, was dosed at 0.01 to 10 mg/kg.

TCRdb's copy holds only in-frame clones and misses some; the assay was immunoSEQ multiplex PCR. The sample consists of 77,000 or so clones, more than 80% of them appearing once. CDR3 length equals 21 residues. V was clipped by 0 bases and J by 4 bases, with 26 bases between them. Germline V gene sequence: CDR1 SGDLS, CDR2 YYNGEE. The receptor was derived from an adult with an advanced solid tumor such as melanoma, head and neck, liver or kidney cancer. J is TRBJ2-6 and V is TRBV9; the D gene is possibly TRBD1 (6 bases). The specimen comprised CD4+ or CD8+ T cells sorted from blood, sampled in a trial of the OX40 agonist ivuxolimab. For the CDR3, the DNA is TGTGCCAGCAGCGTAGCCGTACAGGGAATAGAGGAAACGCAGGGGGCCAACGTCCTGACTTTC. This encodes CASSVAVQGIEETQGANVLTF.